The 21 T cell receptor beta chains below all came from one sample that was sequenced in a study of cytomegalovirus exposure and HLA in healthy donors. Primers: 60 Vbeta forward and 13 Jbeta reverse. Measured with immunoSEQ multiplex PCR; TCRdb has only the in-frame clones, and not every one. Across 180,000 or so clones, the top ten clones capture around 0.74% of the sample. Sequenced input: PBMCs. These receptors were taken from a boy between 5 and 17 years old in good health and CMV-seronegative.

The rearrangement joins TRBV5-6 to TRBJ1-1, with 7 nucleotides matching TRBD1. Trimming removed 2 bases from V and 3 bases from J; junction bases left unmatched: 4. Germline V CDR1 and CDR2: SGHDT, YYEEEE. This CDR3 spans 14 amino acids. The CDR3 region is CASSLVGGYTEAFF. CDR3 DNA: TGTGCCAGCAGCTTAGTAGGGGGCTACACTGAAGCTTTCTTT.

The genes are TRBV10-1 and TRBJ2-3; D call uncertain. The CDR3 loop spans 13 amino acids. Per the germline V gene, CDR1 is WNHNN and CDR2 is SYGVQD (reference sequence). V was trimmed by 5 bases and J by 4 bases, leaving 10 bases between them. The CDR3 DNA is TGCGCCAGCAGTACCTCAGTCGCAGATACGCAGTATTTT. It translates to CASSTSVADTQYF.

The chain uses TRBV28 and TRBJ1-2; possible D gene TRBD1, 5 bases. The length of the CDR3 is 17 residues. Trimming stripped 3 bases from V and 0 bases from J, with 17 bases between. CDR1 is MDHEN, CDR2 SYDVKM, per germline. CDR3 in amino acids: CASSFRVRTRTNYGYTF. The CDR3 DNA follows: TGTGCCAGCAGTTTCCGGGTCAGGACAAGGACTAACTATGGCTACACCTTC.

The chain is built from TRBV15 and TRBJ1-2, with D unclear. V dropped 0 bases and J dropped 0 bases, with 11 bases sitting between them. The CDR3 contains 16 residues. Germline V lookup: CDR1 LNHNV, CDR2 YYDKDF (reference sequence). DNA of the CDR3: TGTGCCACCAGCAGAGATTCGGCAGGTTCTAACTATGGCTACACCTTC. Its translation: CATSRDSAGSNYGYTF.

V and J are TRBV6-6 and TRBJ2-1; 10 positions match TRBD2. Germline V lookup: CDR1 MNHNY, CDR2 SVGAGI (reference sequence). J was trimmed by 2 bases and V by 5 bases; bases with no gene match: 6. The CDR3 spans 16 residues. As DNA, the CDR3 is TGTGCCAGCAGTCGACCCGGGACTAGCGCCTACAATGAGCAGTTCTTC. Protein sequence: CASSRPGTSAYNEQFF.

This sequence joins TRBV7-2 and TRBJ2-1; 10 positions agree with TRBD2. Germline lookup yields CDR1 SGHTA and CDR2 FQGNSA. Unmatched junction bases numbered 9, after V lost 1 base and J lost 3 bases. The CDR3 is 18 residues long. CDR3 region: CASSLVRLAGVSYNEQFF. The CDR3 DNA follows: TGTGCCAGCAGCTTAGTAAGGCTAGCGGGGGTAAGCTACAATGAGCAGTTCTTC.

The chain is built from TRBV5-4 and TRBJ2-1; 11 nucleotides agree with TRBD2. The CDR3 is 16 residues long. Germline V gene data show CDR1 as SGHNT and CDR2 as YYREEE (reference sequence). Unmatched junction bases numbered 6, after V lost 0 bases and J lost 7 bases. CDR3 loop: CASSLVAGGRGNEQFF. CDR3 sequence (DNA): TGTGCCAGCAGCTTGGTAGCGGGGGGGCGGGGGAATGAGCAGTTCTTC.

V and J are TRBV7-8 and TRBJ2-7; 7 nucleotides align to TRBD1. CDR3 length equals 15 residues. Germline values: CDR1 SGHVS, CDR2 FQNEAQ. After removal of 5 bases from V and 2 bases from J, the junction contained 9 bases not matched to a gene. CDR3 residues: CASSPGQLIPYEQYF. CDR3 DNA: TGTGCCAGCAGCCCGGGACAGCTGATACCCTACGAGCAGTACTTC.

CDR3 region: CASSTSGGPYEQYF. CDR3 coding DNA: TGTGCCAGCAGCACTAGCGGGGGACCCTACGAGCAGTACTTC. This chain joins TRBV11-2 and TRBJ2-7; 11 bases agree with TRBD2. CDR3 length equals 14 residues. Trimming took 5 bases from V and 2 from J; bases not matched to a gene: 2. Germline V gene lookup returns CDR1 SGHAT and CDR2 FQNNGV.

V is TRBV11-3 and J is TRBJ2-3; 9 nucleotides align to TRBD2. The length of the CDR3 is 20 residues. With V trimmed by 1 base and J by 0 bases, 14 bases remained unmatched. The V gene's germline CDR1 is SGHNT and CDR2 YENEEA. CDR3 in DNA: TGTGCCAGCAGCTTAGGCGCTAGCGGGGTACCGCGAGGGAGCACAGATACGCAGTATTTT. Its translation is CASSLGASGVPRGSTDTQYF.

The gene calls are TRBV7-3 and TRBJ1-2, with D maybe TRBD1 (5 bases). V was pared by 0 bases and J by 9 bases, with 20 bases between. Germline lookup yields CDR1 SGHTA and CDR2 FQGTGA. The CDR3 contains 16 residues. The CDR3 reads CASSLTSSGKEDSYTF. The CDR3 DNA reads TGTGCCAGCAGCTTAACGAGCTCAGGGAAAGAGGATAGCTACACCTTC.

The V and J genes are TRBV7-9 and TRBJ1-3; D gene uncertain. The V end lost 2 bases, the J end lost 0 bases, and 11 bases lay between the germline ends. The CDR3 loop spans 16 amino acids. Germline CDR1 SEHNR, CDR2 FQNEAQ (reference sequence). The CDR3 loop reads CASSLSQPSSGNTIYF. CDR3 DNA: TGTGCCAGCAGCTTATCACAGCCAAGCTCTGGAAACACCATATATTTT.

This sequence joins TRBV12-5 and TRBJ2-3; D is uncertain. The V gene's germline CDR1 is LGHNT and CDR2 FRNRAP. Trimming took off 5 bases at V and 4 bases at J, with 7 bases between the two ends. This CDR3 contains 12 residues. Here the CDR3 DNA reads TGTGCTAGTGGTCTTATCGCAGATACGCAGTATTTT. Translation: CASGLIADTQYF.

The V call is TRBV5-5, the J call TRBJ1-2, with TRBD1 as a possible D gene (5 bases). V was trimmed by 4 bases and J by 1 base, leaving 11 bases between them. The CDR3 contains 14 residues. From germline, CDR1 is SGHKS and CDR2 YYEKEE (reference sequence). The CDR3, as DNA: TGTGCCAGCAGCCTGACAGCTCTTAACTATGGCTACACCTTC. Translation gives CASSLTALNYGYTF.

This rearrangement joins TRBV6-6 to TRBJ1-5; D gene unclear. CDR3 size: 10 residues. V was clipped by 7 bases and J by 6 bases, with 4 bases between them. Germline CDR1 and CDR2: MNHNY and SVGAGI (reference sequence). CDR3 residues: CASNRQPQHF. CDR3 in DNA: TGTGCCAGCAATCGTCAGCCCCAGCATTTT.

The chain carries TRBV29-1 and TRBJ2-5, with 10 bases identical to TRBD2. Looked up from germline, CDR1 is SQVTM and CDR2 is ANQGSEA. CDR3 length: 14 amino acids. After removal of 6 bases from V and 5 bases from J, the junction contained 9 bases not matched to a gene. The CDR3 nucleotides are TGCAGCGTACCCACGAAGACTAGCGGGGAGACCCAGTACTTC. This encodes CSVPTKTSGETQYF.

This chain uses TRBV2 with TRBJ1-2, with 10 bases matching TRBD1. CDR3 length equals 13 residues. Germline loops: CDR1 SNHLY, CDR2 FYNNEI. J was trimmed by 6 bases and V by 6 bases; bases with no gene match: 4. CDR3 coding DNA: TGTGCCAGCAGAGACAGGGGGCCTCATGGCTACACCTTC. Encoded protein: CASRDRGPHGYTF.

This rearrangement joins TRBV4-1 to TRBJ2-1; weak D call: TRBD1 (5 bases). Germline values: CDR1 MGHRA, CDR2 YSYEKL. This CDR3 spans 14 amino acids. The ends were cut back, 2 bases at V and 6 bases at J, with 11 bases in the middle. CDR3 protein: CASSQPVRGNEQFF. The CDR3 DNA reads as TGCGCCAGCAGCCAACCCGTAAGGGGCAATGAGCAGTTCTTC.

The chain combines TRBV5-1 with TRBJ2-1, with a tentative D call TRBD2 (6 bases). V lost 4 bases and J lost 2, with 13 bases in between. Germline assignment: CDR1 SGHRS and CDR2 YFSETQ. CDR3 length: 15 amino acids. CDR3 sequence reads: CASSKTSPPYNEQFF. CDR3 in DNA: TGCGCCAGCAGCAAGACTAGTCCCCCCTACAATGAGCAGTTCTTC.

This sequence joins TRBV19 and TRBJ1-3; D unresolved. The germline CDR1 and CDR2 sequences are LNHDA and SQIVND (reference sequence). This CDR3 is built from 13 residues. Between the trimmed V and J ends, which lost 3 bases and 2 bases, there was a span of 5 bases. CDR3 nucleotide sequence: TGTGCCAGTAGTATTATCGCTGGAAACACCATATATTTT. The encoded protein is CASSIIAGNTIYF. The whole variable domain, filled in from reference TRBV19 and TRBJ1-3, reads DGGITQSPKYLFRKEGQNVTLSCEQNLNHDAMYWYRQDPGQGLRLIYYSQIVNDFQKGDIAEGYSVSREKKESFPLTVTSAQKNPTAFYLCASSIIAGNTIYFGEGSWLTVV.

The V and J genes are TRBV9 and TRBJ2-3; possibly TRBD2 for D (5 bases). Germline CDR1 is SGDLS and CDR2 is YYNGEE. The CDR3 runs 17 residues. V lost 2 bases and J lost 3, with 19 bases in between. The CDR3 DNA sequence: TGTGCCAGCAGCGTGGGCCTAGTCGGGGATGGTACAGATACGCAGTATTTT. It translates to CASSVGLVGDGTDTQYF.